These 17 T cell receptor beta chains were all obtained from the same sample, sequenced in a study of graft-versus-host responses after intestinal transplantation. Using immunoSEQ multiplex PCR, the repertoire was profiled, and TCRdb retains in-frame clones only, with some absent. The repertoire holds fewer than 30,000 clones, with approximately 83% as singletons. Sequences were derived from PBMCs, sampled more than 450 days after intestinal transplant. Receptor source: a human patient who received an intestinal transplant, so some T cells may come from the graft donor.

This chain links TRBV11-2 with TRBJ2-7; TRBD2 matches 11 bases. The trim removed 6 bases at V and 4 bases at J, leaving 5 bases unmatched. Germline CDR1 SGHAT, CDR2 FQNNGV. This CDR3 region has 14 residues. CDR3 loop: CASSSSGRSYEQYF. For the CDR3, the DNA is TGTGCCAGCAGTTCTAGCGGGAGGTCGTACGAGCAGTACTTC. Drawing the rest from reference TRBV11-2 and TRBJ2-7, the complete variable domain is EAGVAQSPRYKIIEKRQSVAFWCNPISGHATLYWYQQILGQGPKLLIQFQNNGVVDDSQLPKDRFSAERLKGVDSTLKIQPAKLEDSAVYLCASSSSGRSYEQYFGPGTRLTVT.

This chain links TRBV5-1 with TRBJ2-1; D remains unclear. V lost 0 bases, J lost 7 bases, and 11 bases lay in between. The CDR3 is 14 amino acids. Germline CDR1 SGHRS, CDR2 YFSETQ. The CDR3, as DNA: TGCGCCAGCAGCTTGGCCGTTGAAAGGAATGAGCAGTTCTTC. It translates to CASSLAVERNEQFF.

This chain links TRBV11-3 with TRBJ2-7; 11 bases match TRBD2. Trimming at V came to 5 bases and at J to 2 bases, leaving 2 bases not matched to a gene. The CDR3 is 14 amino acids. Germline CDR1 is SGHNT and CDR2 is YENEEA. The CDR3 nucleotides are TGTGCCAGCAGCCTTAGCGGGAGGGCCTACGAGCAGTACTTC. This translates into CASSLSGRAYEQYF.

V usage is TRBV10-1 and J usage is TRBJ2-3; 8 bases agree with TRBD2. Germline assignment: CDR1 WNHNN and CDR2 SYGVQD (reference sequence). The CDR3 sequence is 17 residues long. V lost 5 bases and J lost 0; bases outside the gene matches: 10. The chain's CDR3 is CASSNGGRPPSTDTQYF. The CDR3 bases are TGCGCCAGCAGTAATGGCGGGAGGCCACCCAGCACAGATACGCAGTATTTT.

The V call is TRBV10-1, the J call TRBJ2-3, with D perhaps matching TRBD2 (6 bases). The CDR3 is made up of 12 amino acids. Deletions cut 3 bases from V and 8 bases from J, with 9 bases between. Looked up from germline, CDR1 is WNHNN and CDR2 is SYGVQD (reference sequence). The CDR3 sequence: CASSEPGSTQYF. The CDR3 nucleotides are TGCGCCAGCAGTGAACCCGGGAGTACGCAGTATTTT.

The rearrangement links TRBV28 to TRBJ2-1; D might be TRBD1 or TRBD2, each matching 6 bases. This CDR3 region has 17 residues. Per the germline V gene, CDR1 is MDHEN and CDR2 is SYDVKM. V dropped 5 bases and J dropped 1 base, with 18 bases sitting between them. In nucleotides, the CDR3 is TGTGCCAGCAGTCCCTTGGAGGGGACAAAATCCTACAATGAGCAGTTCTTC. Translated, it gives CASSPLEGTKSYNEQFF.

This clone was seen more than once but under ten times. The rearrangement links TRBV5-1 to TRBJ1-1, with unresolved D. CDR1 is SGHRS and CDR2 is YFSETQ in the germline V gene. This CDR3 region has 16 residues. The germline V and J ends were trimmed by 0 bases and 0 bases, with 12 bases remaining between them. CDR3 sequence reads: CASSLALWPMNTEAFF. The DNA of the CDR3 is TGCGCCAGCAGCTTGGCCTTATGGCCTATGAACACTGAAGCTTTCTTT.

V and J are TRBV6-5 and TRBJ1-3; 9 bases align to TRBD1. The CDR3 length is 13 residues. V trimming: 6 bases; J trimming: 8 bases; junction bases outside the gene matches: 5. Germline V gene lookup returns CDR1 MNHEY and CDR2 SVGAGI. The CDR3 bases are TGTGCCAGCAGCCGAGACAGGGGGGACACCATATATTTT. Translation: CASSRDRGDTIYF.

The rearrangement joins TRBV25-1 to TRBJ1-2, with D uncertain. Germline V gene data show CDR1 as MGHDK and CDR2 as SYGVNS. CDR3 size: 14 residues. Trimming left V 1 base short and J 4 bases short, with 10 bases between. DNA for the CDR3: TGTGCCAGCAGTGAATCTGAGGAATTCTATGGCTACACCTTC. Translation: CASSESEEFYGYTF.

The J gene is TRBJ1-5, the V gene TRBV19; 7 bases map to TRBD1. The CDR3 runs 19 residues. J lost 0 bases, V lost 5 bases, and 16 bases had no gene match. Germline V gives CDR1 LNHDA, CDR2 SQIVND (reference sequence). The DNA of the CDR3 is TGTGCCAGTAGTCTCGCCAGGGGGGGCAGGGGAAGTAGCAATCAGCCCCAGCATTTT. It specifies CASSLARGGRGSSNQPQHF.

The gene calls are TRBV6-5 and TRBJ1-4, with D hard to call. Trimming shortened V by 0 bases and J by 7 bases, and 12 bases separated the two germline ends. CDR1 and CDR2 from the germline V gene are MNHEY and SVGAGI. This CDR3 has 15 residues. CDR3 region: CASSYSTGPSEKLFF. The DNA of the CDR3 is TGTGCCAGCAGTTACTCGACGGGCCCTAGTGAAAAACTGTTTTTT.

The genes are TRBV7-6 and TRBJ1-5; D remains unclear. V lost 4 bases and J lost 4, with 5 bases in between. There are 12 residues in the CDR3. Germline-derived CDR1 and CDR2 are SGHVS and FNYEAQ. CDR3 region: CASSSVNQPQHF. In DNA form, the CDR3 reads TGTGCCAGCAGCTCCGTGAATCAGCCCCAGCATTTT.

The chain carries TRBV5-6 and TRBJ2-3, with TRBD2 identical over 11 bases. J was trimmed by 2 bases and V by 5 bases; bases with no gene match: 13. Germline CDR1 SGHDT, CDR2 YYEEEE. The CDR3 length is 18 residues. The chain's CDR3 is CASRPRLAGSLHTDTQYF. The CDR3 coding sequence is TGTGCCAGCAGGCCCAGACTAGCGGGAAGCCTTCACACAGATACGCAGTATTTT.

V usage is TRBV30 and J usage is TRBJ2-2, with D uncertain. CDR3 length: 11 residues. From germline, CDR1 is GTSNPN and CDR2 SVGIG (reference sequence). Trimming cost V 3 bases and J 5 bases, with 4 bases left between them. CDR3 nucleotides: TGTGCCTGGAGCAGGACCGGGGAGCTGTTTTTT. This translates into CAWSRTGELFF.

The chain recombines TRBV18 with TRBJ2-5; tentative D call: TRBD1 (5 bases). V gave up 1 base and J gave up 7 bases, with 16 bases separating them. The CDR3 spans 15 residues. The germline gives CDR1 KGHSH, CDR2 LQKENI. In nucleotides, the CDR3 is TGTGCCAGCTCACCACTGGGGCCGAATACGGGGACCCAGTACTTC. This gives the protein CASSPLGPNTGTQYF.

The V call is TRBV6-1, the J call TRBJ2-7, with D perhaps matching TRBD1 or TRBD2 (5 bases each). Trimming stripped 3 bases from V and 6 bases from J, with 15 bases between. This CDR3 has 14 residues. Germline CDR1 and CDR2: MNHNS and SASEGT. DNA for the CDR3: TGTGCCAGCAGTGAGATGCCTGCGAGGGGCGAGCAGTACTTC. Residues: CASSEMPARGEQYF.

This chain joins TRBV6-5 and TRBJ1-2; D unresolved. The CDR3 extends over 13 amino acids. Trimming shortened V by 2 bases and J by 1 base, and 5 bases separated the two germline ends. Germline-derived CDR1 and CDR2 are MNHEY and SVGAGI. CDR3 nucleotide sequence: TGTGCCAGCAGTTACAGGGATAACTATGGCTACACCTTC. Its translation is CASSYRDNYGYTF.